What follows describes a single TCR beta chain. This table comes from immunoSEQ multiplex PCR, and its TCRdb copy is limited to in-frame clones, with some not included. This sample has about 88,000 clones, with about 90% found just once. J gave up 1 base and V 8 bases, and 4 bases lay outside the gene matches. The CDR3 loop spans 13 amino acids. Germline values: CDR1 SQVTM, CDR2 ANQGSEA. This record belongs to a study of technical replicates of blood from a handful of donors. Sequenced sample: T cells isolated from PBMCs. This sequence was found in a human donor in good health. The rearrangement joins TRBV29-1 to TRBJ1-1, with TRBD1 matching over 10 bases. CDR3 sequence (DNA): TGCAGCTCATGGGACAGGGGGAACACTGAAGCTTTCTTT. This translates into CSSWDRGNTEAFF. The full variable domain, its missing parts supplied by reference TRBV29-1 and TRBJ1-1, is SAVISQKPSRDICQRGTSLTIQCQVDSQVTMMFWYRQQPGQSLTLIATANQGSEATYESGFVIDKFPISRPNLTFSTLTVSNMSPEDSSIYLCSSWDRGNTEAFFGQGTRLTVV.